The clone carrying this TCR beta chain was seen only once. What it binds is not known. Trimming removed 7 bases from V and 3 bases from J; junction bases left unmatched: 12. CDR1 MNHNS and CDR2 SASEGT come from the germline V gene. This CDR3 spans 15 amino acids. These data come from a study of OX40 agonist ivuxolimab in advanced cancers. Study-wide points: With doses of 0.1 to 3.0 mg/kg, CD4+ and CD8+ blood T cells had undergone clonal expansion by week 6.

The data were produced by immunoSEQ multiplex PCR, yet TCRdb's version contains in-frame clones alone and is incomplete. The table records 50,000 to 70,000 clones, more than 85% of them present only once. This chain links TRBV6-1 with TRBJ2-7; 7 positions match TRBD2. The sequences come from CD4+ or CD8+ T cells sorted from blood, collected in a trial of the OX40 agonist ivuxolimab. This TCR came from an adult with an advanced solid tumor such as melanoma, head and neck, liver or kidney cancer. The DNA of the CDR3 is TGTGCCAGCATCCTCTGGAGGGAGGGCCGCTACGAGCAGTACTTC. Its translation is CASILWREGRYEQYF.